The 21 T cell receptor beta chains below come from one sample, sequenced in a study of patients and donors after allogeneic stem cell transplantation. TCRdb re-called the RT-PCR reads through MiXCR, storing one row per CDR3 protein. Among more than 850,000 distinct CDR3 sequences, 15% to 20% were seen once, and the ten largest hold around 6%. The sample consisted of blood, either unsorted or a sorted T cell fraction (not recorded which). The receptor source for this set is a human donor who was either an allogeneic HSCT recipient or a stem cell or donor lymphocyte infusion donor (not recorded which). It is not recorded whose cells these are; they may come from a transplant donor.

V usage is TRBV4-2 and J usage is TRBJ2-1; 10 nucleotides line up with TRBD2. This CDR3 is 19 amino acids long. Unmatched junction bases numbered 9, after V lost 0 bases and J lost 1 base. CDR1 and CDR2 from the germline V gene are LGHNA and YNFKEQ. This CDR3 is CASSQDQREGSGSYNEQFF. In nucleotides, the CDR3 is TGTGCCAGCAGCCAAGATCAGCGGGAGGGAAGTGGGTCCTACAATGAGCAGTTCTTC.

V is TRBV20-1 and J is TRBJ1-4, with D perhaps matching TRBD1 (6 bases). With 5 bases removed from V and 0 bases from J, the gap between germline ends came to 16 bases. Germline CDR1 and CDR2: DFQATT and SNEGSKA (reference sequence). The CDR3 runs to 16 residues. CDR3 protein: CSAPGGSNSTNEKLFF. DNA of the CDR3: TGCAGTGCTCCCGGGGGCAGCAATTCAACTAATGAAAAACTGTTTTTT.

The V call is TRBV5-1, the J call TRBJ2-1; 13 nucleotides agree with TRBD2. Trimming at V came to 3 bases and at J to 9 bases, leaving 12 bases not matched to a gene. The CDR3 length is 17 residues. Germline assignment: CDR1 SGHRS and CDR2 YFSETQ. The CDR3 here is CASSSTSGRASSVEQFF. DNA of the CDR3: TGCGCCAGCAGCTCAACTAGCGGGAGGGCCAGTAGCGTTGAGCAGTTCTTC.

This clonotype was seen more than once but under ten times. The V call is TRBV6-6, the J call TRBJ1-1, with D hard to call. CDR3 length: 13 residues. V gave up 8 bases and J gave up 2 bases, with 12 bases separating them. The germline CDR1 and CDR2 sequences are MNHNY and SVGAGI (reference sequence). CDR3 nucleotides: TGTGCCAGCCGCTCGGGAACCAACACTGAAGCTTTCTTT. It codes for CASRSGTNTEAFF.

This clonotype has only a few counts. V is TRBV12-3 or TRBV12-4 and J is TRBJ2-1; no definite D call. V lost 4 bases and J 9 bases, leaving 19 bases between the germline ends. The CDR3 sequence is 15 residues long. CDR3: CASSSKLTSSGEQFF. CDR3 coding DNA: TGTGCCAGCAGTTCTAAGCTGACATCATCAGGTGAGCAGTTCTTC.

The chain uses TRBV7-6 and TRBJ1-1; TRBD1 aligns across 7 bases. This CDR3 is 16 amino acids long. Germline V gene sequence: CDR1 SGHVS, CDR2 FNYEAQ. Unmatched junction bases numbered 8, after V lost 3 bases and J lost 1 base. The CDR3 region is CASSFPSGQRNTEAFF. The CDR3 bases are TGTGCCAGCAGCTTCCCATCGGGACAGAGGAACACTGAAGCTTTCTTT.

This clonotype was seen a handful of times. The rearrangement uses TRBV20-1 and TRBJ2-7, with D perhaps matching TRBD1 (5 bases). Trimming pared 5 bases from V and 4 bases from J, leaving 24 bases between. Germline loops: CDR1 DFQATT, CDR2 SNEGSKA (reference sequence). This CDR3 comprises 16 residues. CDR3 in amino acids: CSAPRSPGRRTYEQYF. CDR3 DNA sequence: TGCAGTGCTCCCCGGTCGCCAGGTAGGCGGACATACGAGCAGTACTTC.

V is TRBV6-1 and J is TRBJ1-6; a possible D gene is TRBD1 (5 bases). Germline CDR1 reads MNHNS; CDR2 reads SASEGT. The CDR3 spans 12 residues. V dropped 6 bases and J dropped 14 bases, with 14 bases sitting between them. Written as DNA, the CDR3 is TGTGCCAGCAGCAACCAGGGTTCGTCCCTCCACTTT. Translation gives CASSNQGSSLHF.

The chain has TRBV4-3 and TRBJ2-1, with TRBD1 matching over 9 bases. V dropped 0 bases and J dropped 8; count of bases not matched to a gene: 8. Per germline, CDR1 LGHNA and CDR2 YSLEER. CDR3 length: 16 residues. The chain's CDR3 is CASSQDEQGAIDEQFF. CDR3 sequence (DNA): TGCGCCAGCAGCCAAGACGAACAGGGGGCTATCGATGAGCAGTTCTTC.

This clonotype was picked up a small number of times. This chain uses TRBV7-9 with TRBJ1-1; D is perhaps TRBD1 (6 bases). Germline V gene lookup returns CDR1 SEHNR and CDR2 FQNEAQ (reference sequence). CDR3 length: 17 amino acids. Trimming removed 7 bases at V and 2 bases at J, with 23 bases between. Here the CDR3 reads CASTPIGGAGGNTEAFF. For the CDR3, the DNA is TGTGCCAGCACCCCTATCGGGGGGGCTGGGGGTAACACTGAAGCTTTCTTT.

The chain combines TRBV30 with TRBJ1-1, with D possibly being TRBD1 (5 bases). Per germline, CDR1 GTSNPN and CDR2 SVGIG (reference sequence). The CDR3 covers 16 residues. Trimming removed 0 bases from V and 0 bases from J, with 14 bases in between. The CDR3 loop reads CAWSVTGDYMNTEAFF. The CDR3 region has the DNA TGTGCCTGGAGTGTAACGGGGGATTACATGAACACTGAAGCTTTCTTT.

This clonotype was seen a handful of times. CDR3 residues: CSARDPNRGYSTIYF. The DNA for the CDR3 is TGCAGTGCTAGAGATCCTAACAGGGGGTACAGCACCATATATTTT. The rearrangement joins TRBV20-1 to TRBJ1-3, with 8 bases identical to TRBD1. CDR3 size: 15 residues. Trimming removed 0 bases from V and 9 bases from J; junction bases left unmatched: 10. Looked up from germline, CDR1 is DFQATT and CDR2 is SNEGSKA (reference sequence).

The CDR3 loop is CASSLGGLAYSNEQFF. As DNA, the CDR3 is TGTGCCAGCAGCTTAGGGGGACTAGCGTATAGCAATGAGCAGTTCTTC. J is TRBJ2-1 and V is TRBV11-1; 10 positions match TRBD2. Germline-derived CDR1 and CDR2 are SGHAT and FQDESV (reference sequence). The CDR3 consists of 16 residues. Trimming at V came to 1 base and at J to 6 bases, leaving 6 bases not matched to a gene.

This clonotype was counted only a few times. The chain couples TRBV7-2 to TRBJ2-2; D is uncertain. Germline V gives CDR1 SGHTA, CDR2 FQGNSA. CDR3 size: 16 residues. Trimming cost V 2 bases and J 1 base, with 11 bases left between them. The CDR3 loop reads CASSLLGLGNTGELFF. In nucleotides, the CDR3 is TGTGCCAGCAGCTTATTAGGGCTTGGGAACACCGGGGAGCTGTTTTTT. The variable domain in full, completed from reference TRBV7-2 and TRBJ2-2, reads GAGVSQSPSNKVTEKGKDVELRCDPISGHTALYWYRQSLGQGLEFLIYFQGNSAPDKSGLPSDRFSAERTGGSVSTLTIQRTQQEDSAVYLCASSLLGLGNTGELFFGEGSRLTVL.

The chain is built from TRBV9 and TRBJ2-4; 7 bases line up with TRBD2. There are 15 residues in the CDR3. Losses at the gene ends were 3 bases for V and 3 bases for J; bases not matched to a gene: 6. Germline loops: CDR1 SGDLS, CDR2 YYNGEE. CDR3 sequence reads: CASSGWGGGKNIQYF. DNA for the CDR3: TGTGCCAGCAGCGGGTGGGGGGGAGGCAAAAACATTCAGTACTTC.

The chain joins TRBV3-1 to TRBJ2-2; the D is unclear. Germline V gives CDR1 LGHDT, CDR2 YNNKEL (reference sequence). Deletions cut 8 bases from V and 6 bases from J, with 7 bases between. This CDR3 region has 11 residues. Here the CDR3 reads CASHAAGELFF. The CDR3 nucleotides are TGTGCCAGCCACGCGGCCGGGGAGCTGTTTTTT.

V usage is TRBV20-1 and J usage is TRBJ1-1; D is unclear. CDR3 size: 15 residues. V was pared by 5 bases and J by 0 bases, with 16 bases between. Germline V CDR1 and CDR2: DFQATT, SNEGSKA (reference sequence). The CDR3 sequence is CSASPLVMMNTEAFF. CDR3 nucleotides: TGCAGTGCTTCCCCCTTGGTGATGATGAACACTGAAGCTTTCTTT.

This chain joins TRBV6-2 or TRBV6-3 and TRBJ2-2; no firm D call. CDR3 size: 11 residues. Between the trimmed V and J ends, which lost 7 bases and 7 bases, there was a span of 7 bases. Germline assignment: CDR1 MNHEY and CDR2 SVGEGT. The DNA for the CDR3 is TGTGCCAGCATGGGTAGCGGGGAGCTGTTTTTT. Protein product: CASMGSGELFF.

This clonotype was seen a few times. The gene calls are TRBV29-1 and TRBJ1-1, with 9 bases aligning to TRBD1. The CDR3 is 13 residues long. Per the germline V gene, CDR1 is SQVTM and CDR2 is ANQGSEA. After removal of 6 bases from V and 2 bases from J, the junction contained 4 bases not matched to a gene. The CDR3 DNA reads TGCAGCGTAAGGGACAGGGACAACACTGAAGCTTTCTTT. Translating gives CSVRDRDNTEAFF.

This clonotype has just a few counts. The V and J genes are TRBV6-1 and TRBJ2-3; the D call may be TRBD1 or TRBD2 (5 bases each). The CDR3 spans 15 residues. V gave up 6 bases and J gave up 0 bases, with 13 bases separating them. The germline V gene has CDR1 MNHNS and CDR2 SASEGT. CDR3 residues: CASRLEGFSTDTQYF. CDR3 DNA sequence: TGTGCCAGCAGACTCGAGGGGTTTAGCACAGATACGCAGTATTTT.

CDR3 in DNA: TGCAGTGCTAGAGATCCGGTAGAGGCAGTGCAGTACTTC. Encoded protein: CSARDPVEAVQYF. V gene TRBV20-1 combines with J gene TRBJ2-7; D remains unclear. The CDR3 loop spans 13 amino acids. The V end lost 0 bases, the J end lost 9 bases, and 15 bases lay between the germline ends. Germline V lookup: CDR1 DFQATT, CDR2 SNEGSKA (reference sequence).